This T cell receptor (beta chain) was documented in a study of breast tumors, draining lymph nodes, adjacent tissues. V lost 6 bases, J lost 4 bases, and 12 bases lay in between. The CDR3 runs 14 residues. TCRdb passed the multiplex PCR reads through MiXCR, listing each CDR3 protein once. The sample includes over 100,000 distinct CDR3 sequences, under 25% of them seen just once. The lymph nodes were axillary draining lymph nodes from breast cancer patients. This clonotype was seen a few times. Material: axillary lymph node tissue. This clonotype was sampled from a female donor with breast cancer. Some clones in this sample may be carry-over from other donors' samples. The rearrangement uses TRBV12-3 or TRBV12-4 and TRBJ2-2; D gene uncertain. As DNA, the CDR3 is TGTGCCAGCAGGAACGGGCCGAGCACCGGGGAGCTGTTTTTT. This gives the protein CASRNGPSTGELFF.